The sequence of this T cell receptor (beta chain) was determined in a study of shared T cell receptors in the human thymus. Sequencing was performed with immunoSEQ multiplex PCR; in TCRdb, only in-frame clones are kept and a portion is missing. This repertoire shows 640,000 or so clones, about 90% found once; its top ten account for roughly 0.0094%. The CDR3 consists of 14 residues. With 0 bases removed from V and 6 bases from J, the gap between germline ends came to 9 bases. Germline CDR1 reads SGDLS; CDR2 reads YYNGEE. This same sample was also part of a study on human thymus T cells. From that second work: Seemingly biased V and J gene usage marked thymic and blood repertoires.

The specimen was thymocytes. The TCR sequence derives from a boy in the first two years of life with a congenital heart defect. The rearrangement joins TRBV9 to TRBJ2-2, with D perhaps TRBD2 (6 bases). As DNA, the CDR3 is TGTGCCAGCAGCGTAGCTAGCGTCCCCGGGGAGCTGTTTTTT. Amino acid sequence: CASSVASVPGELFF.